This T cell receptor beta chain was sequenced in a study of identical twins. The germline V gene has CDR1 SGHRS and CDR2 YFSETQ. V was clipped by 0 bases and J by 5 bases; unmatched bases: 2. The CDR3 runs 14 residues. TCRdb used MiXCR to reprocess the 5' RACE reads, holding one entry per CDR3 protein. The repertoire holds 150,000 or so distinct CDR3 sequences, with 3.5% as singletons. Study-wide results and limits: Zero-insertion analyses could be partly confounded by invariant MAIT and iNKT cells. Insertion counts were lower in abundant cord blood beta clonotypes, a trend that memory repertoires did not show. Conclusions relied on cross-sectional statistical analysis, not following the same donors.

Regarding this clonotype: Its antigen is as yet unknown.

This TCR was recovered from a man between 18 and 29 years old in good health. V usage is TRBV5-1 and J usage is TRBJ2-3, with TRBD2 identical over 8 bases. The material sequenced was memory T cells sorted from blood. CDR3 in DNA: TGCGCCAGCAGCTTGGGACTAGCGTTAGATACGCAGTATTTT. Its translation: CASSLGLALDTQYF.